This T cell receptor beta chain stems from a study of PD-L1 blockade in urothelial cancer. Whole-study context: Atezolizumab 1,200 mg was given intravenously every 3 weeks, starting 2014. Findings and caveats of the study: Below-median pretreatment blood TCR clonality was a predictor of better survival.

Germline lookup yields CDR1 PRHDT and CDR2 FYEKMQ (reference sequence). V lost 5 bases, J lost 0 bases, and 13 bases lay in between. The CDR3 runs 16 residues. Turning to this clone: Its antigen is still unknown.

The repertoire was sequenced with immunoSEQ multiplex PCR; TCRdb's copy has only in-frame clones and lacks some. The sample consists of about 120,000 clones, 80% to 90% of them appearing once. The time point denotes: peripheral blood 6 weeks after treatment start. Sample numbers ranged from 1 to 8 per patient, encompassing pretreatment and on-treatment collections. The V call is TRBV13, the J call TRBJ2-2; perhaps TRBD2 as D (5 bases). This receptor was obtained from a man aged 55 to 69 with urothelial cancer. The material sequenced was PBMCs, taken around atezolizumab (anti-PD-L1) treatment. CDR3 DNA sequence: TGTGCCAGCAGCCCCCGTTGGAGGACGAACACCGGGGAGCTGTTTTTT. Its translation: CASSPRWRTNTGELFF. Drawing the rest from reference TRBV13 and TRBJ2-2, the complete variable domain is AAGVIQSPRHLIKEKRETATLKCYPIPRHDTVYWYQQGPGQDPQFLISFYEKMQSDKGSIPDRFSAQQFSDYHSELNMSSLELGDSALYFCASSPRWRTNTGELFFGEGSRLTVL.